This T cell receptor (beta chain) was obtained from a study of T-cell memory formation after mild COVID-19. V was shortened by 1 base and J by 7 bases, with 14 bases between the two germline ends. In germline, CDR1 is MNHNS, CDR2 SASEGT. The CDR3 has 14 residues. TCRdb independently ran MiXCR on the 5' RACE reads; one entry per CDR3 protein. This sample yields about 430,000 distinct CDR3 sequences, of which roughly 18% are seen a single time; 20% to 25% belongs to the top ten. This chain connects TRBV6-1 to TRBJ2-7; maybe TRBD1 (6 bases). The sequenced material came from PBMCs or a T cell subset sorted from them (not recorded which). This clonotype originated in a man aged 18-30 years who had mild COVID-19 (a few samples of this study predate the infection). Cell type and time point are not known. The CDR3 DNA sequence: TGTGCCAGCAGTGAAGATCAGGGGCTGGGGGAGCAGTACTTC. Its translation is CASSEDQGLGEQYF.